This TCR beta chain was obtained from a study of identical twins. This CDR3 contains 16 residues. J lost 13 bases, V lost 6 bases, and 17 bases had no gene match. The sample holds a few counts of this clonotype. TCRdb itself ran the 5' RACE reads through MiXCR, one entry per CDR3 protein. The data show about 530,000 distinct CDR3 sequences, about a fifth seen once. This sample was shared with a second study, whose subject was yellow fever vaccine responses in identical twins.

The J gene is TRBJ2-3, the V gene TRBV12-3 or TRBV12-4; TRBD2 agrees at 12 bases. This clonotype was obtained from a woman between 18 and 29 years old in good health. Sequenced sample: CD4+ T cells sorted from blood. The CDR3 region is CASSPPSTSGGAREYF. The CDR3 DNA reads as TGTGCCAGCAGCCCCCCTTCGACTAGCGGGGGTGCTCGGGAGTATTTT.